One sample yielded the 25 T cell receptor beta chains listed below, sequenced in a study of regulatory T cells in long-lasting Graves disease. The time point is: newly diagnosed GD, antithyroid drugs for less than 3 months. After RNA was extracted from PBMCs, the TCR library was made from it. Construction of TCR beta libraries relied on iRepertoire HTBI primers and on Arm-PCR targeting CDR3 regions. TCRdb re-analysed the multiplex PCR reads in MiXCR, keeping a single row per CDR3 protein. The sample gives 400,000 to 550,000 distinct CDR3 sequences, roughly 15% of which show up once; about 10% is in the top ten. The same data also contributed to another study, on T cells in Graves' hyperthyroidism and ophthalmopathy.

The material was peripheral blood mononuclear cells (PBMCs), obtained at new diagnosis, from a patient treated with antithyroid drugs. The receptors were gathered from a woman younger than 45 with Graves disease.

As to this clonotype: One end of the junction varies from germline; a read error may be responsible. This chain links TRBV5-1 with TRBJ1-1; D may be TRBD1 (6 bases). CDR3 length: 17 residues. Germline-derived CDR1 and CDR2 are SGHRS and YFSETQ. DNA of the CDR3: TGCGCCAGCAGCTTGGGAACAGGGTCGGGCGGGAGGACTGAAGCTTGCTTT. This sequence encodes CASSLGTGSGGRTEACF.

At least ten counts were recorded for this clonotype. The CDR3 DNA follows: TGTGCCAGCAGTATGAGAGCTAGCACAGATACGCAGTATTTT. This codes for CASSMRASTDTQYF. The genes are TRBV6-1 and TRBJ2-3; D not certain. The CDR3 loop spans 14 amino acids. Trimming pared 5 bases from V and 0 bases from J, leaving 9 bases between. Germline assignment: CDR1 MNHNS and CDR2 SASEGT.

The chain is built from TRBV19 and TRBJ2-3, with 7 bases that match TRBD2. CDR3 size: 17 residues. Germline CDR1 is LNHDA and CDR2 is SQIVND (reference sequence). Trimming cost V 4 bases and J 0 bases; bases outside gene matches: 10. The CDR3 bases are TGTGCCAGTAGTACCAGGGCTAGCGGACCTAGCACAGATACGCAGTATTTT. Protein sequence: CASSTRASGPSTDTQYF.

At least ten counts were recorded for this clonotype. This chain uses TRBV7-9 with TRBJ2-1; 7 bases are a match to TRBD1. Trimming at V came to 5 bases and at J to 8 bases, leaving 9 bases not matched to a gene. CDR1 and CDR2 (germline): SEHNR, FQNEAQ (reference sequence). The CDR3 consists of 14 residues. The CDR3 DNA is TGTGCCAGCAGCCCGCAACAGGGGTGGGATGAGCAGTTCTTC. Amino acid sequence: CASSPQQGWDEQFF.

This clonotype was seen repeatedly, ten times or more. This sequence joins TRBV6-2 or TRBV6-3 and TRBJ1-1; D is unresolved. Trimming stripped 5 bases from V and 5 bases from J, with 21 bases between. Germline-derived CDR1 and CDR2 are MNHEY and SVGEGT. CDR3 length: 16 residues. The CDR3 reads CASSPDPQHPRTEAFF. As DNA, the CDR3 is TGTGCCAGCAGTCCAGACCCACAACACCCCAGAACTGAAGCTTTCTTT.

This chain uses TRBV6-1 with TRBJ1-5; D is undetermined. V was cut by 11 bases and J by 5 bases, with 16 bases left in between. Germline V gene sequence: CDR1 MNHNS, CDR2 SASEGT. The CDR3 covers 13 residues. The chain's CDR3 is CASSERVHQPQHF. The DNA of the CDR3 is TGTGCCTCCTCGGAGAGGGTACATCAGCCCCAGCATTTT.

This clonotype occurred many times. The chain combines TRBV20-1 with TRBJ2-3, with 7 bases matching TRBD2. Trimming at V came to 0 bases and at J to 0 bases, leaving 6 bases not matched to a gene. Germline V gene sequence: CDR1 DFQATT, CDR2 SNEGSKA (reference sequence). CDR3 size: 16 residues. The CDR3, as DNA: TGCAGTGCTAGAGATAATGCGGGGGTTAGCACAGATACGCAGTATTTT. Protein product: CSARDNAGVSTDTQYF.

This clonotype was seen ten or more times. CDR3 bases: TGTGCCAGCAGTCTAGACAGGGGTGGTAGCGGCTACACCTTC. This gives the protein CASSLDRGGSGYTF. The V gene is TRBV27, the J gene TRBJ1-2; 8 positions match TRBD1. The ends lost 5 bases at V and 8 bases at J; junction bases unmatched: 10. Germline CDR1 is MNHEY and CDR2 is SMNVEV (reference sequence). This CDR3 region has 14 residues.

The chain carries TRBV5-1 and TRBJ2-1; 7 nucleotides line up with TRBD1. Looked up from germline, CDR1 is SGHRS and CDR2 is YFSETQ. V shed 9 bases and J 10 bases; nucleotides not matched to a gene: 19. The CDR3 extends over 15 amino acids. This CDR3 is CATQLLRQGKAEQFF. Here the CDR3 DNA reads TGCGCCACCCAGCTCTTACGACAGGGTAAAGCCGAGCAGTTCTTC.

This clonotype was observed at least ten times. The V and J genes are TRBV20-1 and TRBJ2-1, with 12 bases fitting TRBD2. CDR3 length: 14 amino acids. CDR1 is DFQATT and CDR2 is SNEGSKA in the germline V gene (reference sequence). The ends lost 5 bases at V and 9 bases at J; junction bases unmatched: 8. The CDR3 sequence is CSAWLAGGPGEQFF. CDR3 bases: TGCAGTGCTTGGCTAGCGGGAGGGCCCGGTGAGCAGTTCTTC.

This clonotype showed up just a few times. A much larger clonotype is one base distant, so this may be a read error. The V call is TRBV3-1, the J call TRBJ2-4; D gene ambiguous. The end of the DNA is better explained by TRBJ2-7, so the J call may be wrong. The length of the CDR3 is 13 residues. From germline, CDR1 is LGHDT and CDR2 YNNKEL (reference sequence). This CDR3 reads CASISRSEIEQYF. CDR3 nucleotides: TGTGCCAGCATTTCCCGGTCCGAGATCGAGCAGTACTTC.

This clonotype was detected a few times. The rearrangement joins TRBV13 to TRBJ1-6, with D possibly being TRBD1 (5 bases). The CDR3 consists of 15 residues. The V end lost 5 bases, the J end lost 4 bases, and 12 bases lay between the germline ends. Germline V CDR1 and CDR2: PRHDT, FYEKMQ (reference sequence). The CDR3 protein is CASSRSGWYNSPLHF. CDR3 nucleotide sequence: TGTGCCAGCAGCCGGTCAGGGTGGTATAATTCACCCCTCCACTTT.

The sample holds one count of this clonotype. No conserved phenylalanine or tryptophan is present at the end of the CDR3, so a read error is the likely explanation. The chain employs TRBV20-1 and TRBJ2-1; 7 bases map to TRBD1. With V trimmed by 4 bases and J by 0 bases, 0 bases remained unmatched. The CDR3 is 13 amino acids. The V gene's germline CDR1 is DFQATT and CDR2 SNEGSKA (reference sequence). The CDR3 nucleotides are TGCAGTGCTAACAGGGGCTCCTACAATGAGCAGTTCCTC. Translated: CSANRGSYNEQFL.

This clonotype was seen many times. This chain uses TRBV29-1 with TRBJ2-7; 13 nucleotides agree with TRBD2. This CDR3 is 15 amino acids long. From germline, CDR1 is SQVTM and CDR2 ANQGSEA. With 1 base clipped from V and 3 bases from J, the junction kept 3 bases outside the gene matches. The CDR3 spells CSVEGRTSGSYEQYF. For the CDR3, the DNA is TGCAGCGTTGAAGGTAGGACTAGCGGGAGCTACGAGCAGTACTTC.

This clonotype appeared many times. The chain has TRBV11-3 and TRBJ2-1, with 11 bases fitting TRBD2. The CDR3 loop spans 16 amino acids. Trimming removed 5 bases from V and 7 bases from J; junction bases left unmatched: 10. Germline-derived CDR1 and CDR2 are SGHNT and YENEEA. CDR3 bases: TGTGCCAGCAGCCTTCTAGCGGGAGGCAGGGCTAATGAGCAGTTCTTC. Translated, it gives CASSLLAGGRANEQFF.

This clonotype was recorded many times. The J gene is TRBJ2-5, the V gene TRBV7-9; 7 bases map to TRBD2. Trimming cost V 4 bases and J 4 bases; bases outside gene matches: 9. Germline CDR1 is SEHNR and CDR2 is FQNEAQ (reference sequence). The CDR3 sequence is 15 residues long. CDR3 protein: CASSSLGTTGETQYF. Here the CDR3 DNA reads TGTGCCAGCAGCTCCCTCGGGACTACGGGAGAGACCCAGTACTTC. Full variable domain (remainder filled in from reference TRBV7-9 and TRBJ2-5): DTGVSQNPRHKITKRGQNVTFRCDPISEHNRLYWYRQTLGQGPEFLTYFQNEAQLEKSRLLSDRFSAERPKGSFSTLEIQRTEQGDSAMYLCASSSLGTTGETQYFGPGTRLLVL.

This clonotype was seen repeatedly, ten times or more. The genes are TRBV28 and TRBJ2-1; D perhaps matches TRBD1 (6 bases). This CDR3 contains 14 residues. V lost 6 bases to trimming and J lost 2 bases, with 11 bases between them. Germline V gene data show CDR1 as MDHEN and CDR2 as SYDVKM. The CDR3 DNA sequence: TGTGCCAGCAGCGGGCCAGGGGCCTACAATGAGCAGTTCTTC. Amino acids: CASSGPGAYNEQFF.

Notes on this clonotype: Compared with germline, one end of the junction differs, possibly owing to a read error. The chain recombines TRBV5-4 with TRBJ1-2, with D maybe TRBD1 (5 bases). The CDR3 loop spans 14 amino acids. Germline V gene data show CDR1 as SGHNT and CDR2 as YYREEE (reference sequence). This CDR3 is CASSPDLGGYGCTF. CDR3 nucleotide sequence: TGTGCCAGCAGCCCCGATTTGGGGGGGTATGGCTGCACCTTC.

About this clonotype: Since a much larger clone is just one base distant, this may be a read error. The chain couples TRBV20-1 to TRBJ2-7; 8 nucleotides align to TRBD2. Gene TRBJ2-1 matches the end of the DNA better, so the J call may be wrong. In germline, CDR1 is DFQATT, CDR2 SNEGSKA (reference sequence). CDR3 length: 16 amino acids. The DNA of the CDR3 is TGCAGTGCCGAGTCGGGACTAGGATTTAAGTCCTACGAGCAGTTCTTC. It yields the protein CSAESGLGFKSYEQFF.

Regarding this clonotype: A read error likely explains this, since a far larger clone differs by one base. The chain is built from TRBV7-9 and TRBJ2-3; 12 nucleotides agree with TRBD2. The CDR3 runs 17 residues. Trimming removed 1 base from V and 8 bases from J; junction bases left unmatched: 10. Germline assignment: CDR1 SEHNR and CDR2 FQNEAQ (reference sequence). The CDR3 loop is CASSLDPGLAGQSTQYF. Here the CDR3 DNA reads TGTGCCAGCAGCTTAGACCCCGGACTAGCGGGACAGTCTACGCAGTATTTT.

This sequence joins TRBV14 and TRBJ1-2; D not certain. Trimming shortened V by 0 bases and J by 7 bases, and 12 bases separated the two germline ends. Per germline, CDR1 SGHDN and CDR2 FVKESK. The CDR3 loop spans 14 amino acids. In DNA, the CDR3 is TGTGCCAGCAGCCAAGATTTGAGTCTATTTGGCTACACCTTC. This codes for CASSQDLSLFGYTF.

The rearrangement links TRBV28 to TRBJ1-6, with D unresolved. The CDR3 extends over 12 amino acids. Trimming removed 8 bases at V and 4 bases at J, with 6 bases between. The germline CDR1 and CDR2 sequences are MDHEN and SYDVKM. The CDR3 sequence: CASERYNSPLHF. The CDR3 bases are TGTGCCAGCGAGAGATATAATTCACCCCTCCACTTT.

This clonotype was seen repeatedly, ten times or more. The rearrangement uses TRBV5-1 and TRBJ2-7; possible D gene TRBD2, 6 bases. Germline V gene data show CDR1 as SGHRS and CDR2 as YFSETQ. The CDR3 spans 14 residues. Trimming pared 4 bases from V and 4 bases from J, leaving 15 bases between. The CDR3 nucleotides read TGCGCCAGCAGCCTGGAGGGGCGTTGGTACGAGCAGTACTTC. It yields the protein CASSLEGRWYEQYF. The variable domain in full, completed from reference TRBV5-1 and TRBJ2-7, reads KAGVTQTPRYLIKTRGQQVTLSCSPISGHRSVSWYQQTPGQGLQFLFEYFSETQRNKGNFPGRFSGRQFSNSRSEMNVSTLELGDSALYLCASSLEGRWYEQYFGPGTRLTVT.

V is TRBV7-2 and J is TRBJ1-6, with TRBD1 as a possible D gene (5 bases). Trimming pared 6 bases from V and 6 bases from J, leaving 12 bases between. This CDR3 is 14 amino acids long. The germline CDR1 and CDR2 sequences are SGHTA and FQGNSA. The CDR3 is CASRHDRINSPLHF. For the CDR3, the DNA is TGTGCCAGCAGACACGACAGAATTAATTCACCCCTCCACTTT.

The sample holds one count of this clonotype. The rearrangement uses TRBV4-3 and TRBJ2-3; D unresolved. The CDR3 runs 15 residues. V was trimmed by 1 base and J by 0 bases, leaving 8 bases between them. CDR1 and CDR2 (germline): LGHNA, YSLEER. This chain's CDR3 is CASSQAMISTDTQYF. For the CDR3, the DNA is TGCGCCAGCAGCCAAGCGATGATTAGCACAGATACGCAGTATTTT.